This TCR beta chain was obtained from a study of blood T cell repertoires in COVID-19 (dated by TCRdb to the early 2020s). At the level of the whole study: Samples from collaborators originated in the United States, Italy and Spain and spanned both the acute and convalescent phases of COVID-19. The prospective study material was composed of cDNA or gDNA derived from T cells, B-cell-depleted T cells, or PBMCs. The dataset comprised deeply sampled blood TCRbeta repertoires from subjects exposed to, actively infected with, or recovered from COVID-19. A freely available public database, intended as a resource for researchers studying the immune response to SARS-CoV-2, is where the repertoires were released. The sample metadata nearly always contained a de-identified subject ID, COVID-19 status, age in years and sex. The samples were drawn from two sources: the first 160 participants of the ongoing ImmuneRACE study, and over 950 subjects contributed by 6 global collaborators. Where available, HLA class I and class II types were taken from metadata supplied by the sample provider and were not determined by assay-based typing. General conclusions and limits of the study: The quantity of clinical and demographic metadata differed by source and by participant and was supplied without curation.

Trimming takes 0 bases from V and 6 bases from J, and the germline ends sit 15 bases apart. Spanning cysteine to phenylalanine, the CDR3 consists of 16 amino acids. The only DNA kept is the CDR3, 48 bases in frame from the first base. From the germline V gene (reference sequence), CDR1 is LGHDT and CDR2 is YNNKEL. As to this clone: Its antigen remains undetermined. The record has no base qualities; no much larger clone is one base away.

The immunoSEQ Assay, a bias-controlled multiplex PCR, was used to amplify TCRbeta CDR3 regions from genomic DNA. In the paper's pipeline: The number of nucleated cells in each sample was estimated from the amplification of reference gene primers within the assay. Sequence reads were collapsed and filtered to measure the absolute abundance of every unique TCRbeta CDR3 rearrangement. Productive Simpson clonality was computed per sample as the square root of Simpson's diversity index over productive rearrangements. TCRdb's version of the immuneACCESS table is confined to in-frame rearrangements and falls short of the full clone set. An unresolved V gene accounts for under half of the shortfall where checked; the remainder is of unknown origin. V, J and clone size derive from that table, while D and trimming were established from the DNA sequence. The sample table contains about 84,000 clones; only one count was recorded for 76% of them. About 7% of the sample is in the top ten clones.

Whole blood was collected in K2EDTA tubes by collaborating institutions according to the institutions' own protocols. For TCRbeta analysis, collaborators shipped samples in one of three forms: frozen whole blood, isolated PBMCs, or DNA extracted from either of those sample types. This chain joins TRBV3-1 (or the pseudogene TRBV3-2) to TRBJ2-1; perhaps TRBD2 is the D gene, with 6 bases matching. This clonotype was obtained from a man aged 65-85 years with acute or convalescent COVID-19. Sequences were obtained from peripheral blood. The CDR3 region reads CASSQDRGGSRNEQFF. The DNA is TGTGCCAGCAGCCAAGATCGCGGAGGGAGTCGCAATGAGCAGTTCTTC.